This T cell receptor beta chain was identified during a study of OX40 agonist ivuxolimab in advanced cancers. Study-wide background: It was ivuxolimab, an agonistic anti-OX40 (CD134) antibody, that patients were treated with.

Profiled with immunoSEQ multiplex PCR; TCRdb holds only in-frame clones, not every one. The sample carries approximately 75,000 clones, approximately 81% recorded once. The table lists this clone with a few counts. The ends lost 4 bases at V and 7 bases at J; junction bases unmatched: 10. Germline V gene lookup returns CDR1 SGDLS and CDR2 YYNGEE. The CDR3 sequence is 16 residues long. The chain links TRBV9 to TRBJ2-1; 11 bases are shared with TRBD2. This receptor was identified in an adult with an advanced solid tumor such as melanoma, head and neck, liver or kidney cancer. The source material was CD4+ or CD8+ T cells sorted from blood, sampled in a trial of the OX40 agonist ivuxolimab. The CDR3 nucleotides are TGTGCCAGCAGCCCATTAACTAGCGGGAGAGCTAATGAGCAGTTCTTC. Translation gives CASSPLTSGRANEQFF.